These 18 T cell receptor beta chains were all obtained from the same sample, sequenced in a study of T cells in localized non-small cell lung cancer. This table comes from immunoSEQ multiplex PCR, and its TCRdb copy is limited to in-frame clones, with some not included. The table shows approximately 22,000 clones, with 70% to 90% occurring only once. Sequenced here: peripheral blood, sampled before any cancer treatment. The receptors here all came from a male donor older than 55 with stage I squamous cell lung carcinoma.

This sequence joins TRBV7-2 and TRBJ2-7, with D possibly being TRBD1 or TRBD2 (5 bases each). CDR3 size: 14 residues. V shed 5 bases and J shed 3 bases, with 14 bases lying between them. Germline V gives CDR1 SGHTA, CDR2 FQGNSA. DNA of the CDR3: TGTGCCAGCAGCCATCCGGGGCTGAGCTACGAGCAGTACTTC. Translated, it gives CASSHPGLSYEQYF.

V is TRBV28 and J is TRBJ2-2; D perhaps matches TRBD2 (6 bases). The CDR3 contains 15 residues. Per the germline V gene, CDR1 is MDHEN and CDR2 is SYDVKM. V lost 2 bases to trimming and J lost 2 bases, with 9 bases between them. CDR3 sequence (DNA): TGTGCCAGCAGTTTAACGGGGGACAACACCGGGGAGCTGTTTTTT. Residues: CASSLTGDNTGELFF.

The J gene is TRBJ1-5, the V gene TRBV6-5, with D tentatively TRBD1 (5 bases). The germline V and J ends were trimmed by 6 bases and 2 bases, with 11 bases remaining between them. The CDR3 sequence is 14 residues long. CDR1 is MNHEY, CDR2 SVGAGI, per germline. The CDR3 sequence: CASSPTVGNQPQHF. The CDR3 bases are TGTGCCAGCAGCCCGACAGTGGGCAATCAGCCCCAGCATTTT.

The V call is TRBV21-1, the J call TRBJ1-2; TRBD1 is taken as the D call from the table, unchecked against the DNA. TRBV21-1 represents a pseudogene. The CDR3 length is 16 residues. In DNA form, the CDR3 reads TGTGCCAGCAGCAAATTAGGGGCAGGGGGGATCTATGGCTACACCTTC. This codes for CASSKLGAGGIYGYTF.

V and J are TRBV18 and TRBJ2-1; no clear D. V lost 1 base, J lost 0 bases, and 4 bases lay in between. The CDR3 length is 14 residues. Germline CDR1 and CDR2: KGHSH and LQKENI. CDR3 coding DNA: TGTGCCAGCTCACCACTTAGCTCCTACAATGAGCAGTTCTTC. Protein product: CASSPLSSYNEQFF.

The rearrangement uses TRBV19 and TRBJ2-1; D may be TRBD2 (6 bases). The V gene's germline CDR1 is LNHDA and CDR2 SQIVND (reference sequence). The V end lost 1 base, the J end lost 10 bases, and 8 bases lay between the germline ends. The CDR3 is made up of 12 amino acids. This chain's CDR3 is CASSIVGGEQFF. CDR3 nucleotide sequence: TGTGCCAGTAGTATAGTCGGAGGGGAGCAGTTCTTC.

This rearrangement joins TRBV7-3 to TRBJ2-3; unclear D gene. Trimming removed 3 bases at V and 2 bases at J, with 12 bases between. The CDR3 contains 15 residues. From germline, CDR1 is SGHTA and CDR2 FQGTGA. CDR3 nucleotide sequence: TGTGCCAGCAGCTTGTCTGTGGGGTCCACAGATACGCAGTATTTT. Protein product: CASSLSVGSTDTQYF.

The chain has TRBV30 and TRBJ1-3; 9 nucleotides agree with TRBD1. Germline-derived CDR1 and CDR2 are GTSNPN and SVGIG (reference sequence). The CDR3 extends over 14 amino acids. V shed 5 bases, J shed 8 bases, and the junction held 10 bases outside the gene matches. The CDR3 region has the DNA TGTGCCTGGGGTCAGGACAGGGGTGGGGACACCATATATTTT. As protein: CAWGQDRGGDTIYF.

The chain employs TRBV5-4 and TRBJ2-3; the D gene is possibly TRBD2 (6 bases). The V gene's germline CDR1 is SGHNT and CDR2 YYREEE (reference sequence). CDR3 length: 16 residues. Trimming removed 0 bases from V and 0 bases from J, with 11 bases in between. CDR3 in amino acids: CASSLAGGYSTDTQYF. CDR3 nucleotide sequence: TGTGCCAGCAGCTTGGCCGGGGGATATAGCACAGATACGCAGTATTTT.

The chain recombines TRBV5-4 with TRBJ2-3; TRBD2 matches 10 bases. The V gene end was trimmed by 1 base and the J gene end by 1 base; junction bases not matched to a gene: 0. The CDR3 consists of 15 residues. Per germline, CDR1 SGHNT and CDR2 YYREEE (reference sequence). CDR3 coding DNA: TGTGCCAGCAGCTTGCTAGCGGGGGGCACAGATACGCAGTATTTT. Its translation: CASSLLAGGTDTQYF.

The rearrangement uses TRBV5-6 and TRBJ1-6; 8 bases align to TRBD1. CDR1 and CDR2 (germline): SGHDT, YYEEEE. The CDR3 loop spans 17 amino acids. The V segment lost 3 bases and the J segment 8 bases; nucleotides outside the gene matches: 13. CDR3 DNA sequence: TGTGCCAGCAGCTACCTAGGACAGGGTGGATCGGATTCACCCCTCCACTTT. This translates into CASSYLGQGGSDSPLHF. The complete variable domain, with remaining parts taken from reference TRBV5-6 and TRBJ1-6, reads DAGVTQSPTHLIKTRGQQVTLRCSPKSGHDTVSWYQQALGQGPQFIFQYYEEEERQRGNFPDRFSGHQFPNYSSELNVNALLLGDSALYLCASSYLGQGGSDSPLHFGNGTRLTVT.

V is TRBV29-1 and J is TRBJ1-2, with D hard to call. The V end was cut by 4 bases, the J end by 1 base, with 10 bases between. CDR3 length equals 13 residues. Germline V CDR1 and CDR2: SQVTM, ANQGSEA. The CDR3 DNA follows: TGCAGCGTTGTCGACATACTTAACTATGGCTACACCTTC. This codes for CSVVDILNYGYTF.

The rearrangement links TRBV9 to TRBJ1-2; TRBD1 is a possible D gene (5 bases). V lost 0 bases and J lost 2, with 5 bases in between. The CDR3 extends over 13 amino acids. Per the germline V gene, CDR1 is SGDLS and CDR2 is YYNGEE. For the CDR3, the DNA is TGTGCCAGCAGCGTAGGACAGAACTATGGCTACACCTTC. Translation: CASSVGQNYGYTF.

This chain joins TRBV5-1 and TRBJ1-6; TRBD1 agrees at 7 bases. This CDR3 region has 18 residues. Unmatched junction bases numbered 11, after V lost 5 bases and J lost 0 bases. Germline lookup yields CDR1 SGHRS and CDR2 YFSETQ. The CDR3 coding sequence is TGCGCCAGCAGAGAAGCGACAGGGACAAGCTCCTATAATTCACCCCTCCACTTT. Protein sequence: CASREATGTSSYNSPLHF.

The gene calls are TRBV28 and TRBJ1-5; D perhaps matches TRBD1 (5 bases). Germline V lookup: CDR1 MDHEN, CDR2 SYDVKM. There are 14 residues in the CDR3. V dropped 6 bases and J dropped 2 bases, with 11 bases sitting between them. In DNA, the CDR3 is TGTGCCAGCAGAGCGGGGGGAGGCAATCAGCCCCAGCATTTT. It is translated as CASRAGGGNQPQHF.

The gene calls are TRBV10-1 and TRBJ2-3; D uncertain. Per the germline V gene, CDR1 is WNHNN and CDR2 is SYGVQD (reference sequence). The V gene lost 6 bases and the J gene lost 2 bases, with 12 bases spanning the gap. CDR3 size: 14 residues. CDR3 nucleotides: TGCGCCAGCAGCGCCGAGACATCCACAGATACGCAGTATTTT. Its translation is CASSAETSTDTQYF.

In nucleotides, the CDR3 is TGTGCCAGCAGCCGCGACAGATCTTCCTACGAGCAGTACTTC. It encodes CASSRDRSSYEQYF. The chain links TRBV7-2 to TRBJ2-7, with D possibly matching TRBD1 (5 bases). The CDR3 sequence is 14 residues long. With 5 bases removed from V and 1 base from J, the gap between germline ends came to 12 bases. The V gene's germline CDR1 is SGHTA and CDR2 FQGNSA.

The rearrangement links TRBV9 to TRBJ2-3, with D uncertain. The germline gives CDR1 SGDLS, CDR2 YYNGEE. V was shortened by 0 bases and J by 2 bases, with 7 bases between the two germline ends. CDR3 length: 14 residues. The CDR3 DNA sequence: TGTGCCAGCAGCGTAGTTGGGGACACAGATACGCAGTATTTT. It yields the protein CASSVVGDTDTQYF. The full variable domain, with the rest looked up from reference TRBV9 and TRBJ2-3, is DSGVTQTPKHLITATGQRVTLRCSPRSGDLSVYWYQQSLDQGLQFLIQYYNGEERAKGNILERFSAQQFPDLHSELNLSSLELGDSALYFCASSVVGDTDTQYFGPGTRLTVL.